These T cell receptor beta chains were read from a single sample in a study of blood T cell repertoires in COVID-19. The repertoire was sequenced with immunoSEQ multiplex PCR; TCRdb's copy has only in-frame clones and lacks some. This sample has approximately 300,000 clones, with over 90% found just once. Input material: PBMCs or T cells enriched from blood (not recorded which). All receptors come from a woman in her twenties or thirties who had been exposed to COVID-19. Both conserved end residues are part of each CDR3. The D gene is left open where the match is weak. Only part of the rows carry a size: once, few, many, or a class if the clone is expanded.

j_call: TRBJ1-1
clone_size: .
d_call: TRBD1
v_call: TRBV18
cdr3_nt: TGTGCCAGCTCACCAAATAGAGGGACAGGAGACTCTGAAGCTTTCTTT
cdr3_aa: CASSPNRGTGDSEAFF

j_call: TRBJ2-3
clone_size: .
d_call: TRBD2
v_call: TRBV7-8
cdr3_nt: TGTGCCAGCAGTCGTACAGCGGGGGGGCAGGGGACAGATACGCAGTATTTT
cdr3_aa: CASSRTAGGQGTDTQYF

j_call: TRBJ1-6
clone_size: few
d_call: .
v_call: TRBV5-1
cdr3_nt: TGCGCCAGCAGCTTGGCCGCGGGGCAAAATTCACCCCTCCACTTT
cdr3_aa: CASSLAAGQNSPLHF

j_call: TRBJ1-5
clone_size: .
d_call: TRBD1
v_call: TRBV4-2
cdr3_nt: TGTGCCAGCAGCCAAGGAGGTCGACAGGGAGGTCAGCCCCAGCATTTT
cdr3_aa: CASSQGGRQGGQPQHF

j_call: TRBJ2-7
clone_size: .
d_call: .
v_call: TRBV9
cdr3_nt: TGTGCCAGCAGCGTAGATCGCCAGGGCTACGAGCAGTACTTC
cdr3_aa: CASSVDRQGYEQYF

j_call: TRBJ2-7
clone_size: few
d_call: .
v_call: TRBV7-9
cdr3_nt: TGTGCCAGCAGCTTAAATTCCCGGCAGGGGCTAAGCCACTTC
cdr3_aa: CASSLNSRQGLSHF

j_call: TRBJ2-5
clone_size: .
d_call: TRBD2
v_call: TRBV2
cdr3_nt: TGTGCCAGCATCAAAAATCGGGGGGAGTGGGAGACCCAGTACTTC
cdr3_aa: CASIKNRGEWETQYF

j_call: TRBJ2-2
clone_size: .
d_call: TRBD2
v_call: TRBV9
cdr3_nt: TGTGCCAGCCGACTAGCGGGGGACACCGGGGAGCTGTTTTTT
cdr3_aa: CASRLAGDTGELFF

j_call: TRBJ2-3
clone_size: once
d_call: TRBD1
v_call: TRBV5-1
cdr3_nt: TGCGCCAGCACCCCGCCTGGGACAGGGCTCACAGATACGCAGTATTTT
cdr3_aa: CASTPPGTGLTDTQYF

j_call: TRBJ2-7
clone_size: .
d_call: TRBD1
v_call: TRBV7-6
cdr3_nt: TGTGCCAGCAGCACAAGACAGGGGGCCTACGAGCAGTACTTC
cdr3_aa: CASSTRQGAYEQYF

j_call: TRBJ2-5
clone_size: .
d_call: .
v_call: TRBV5-4
cdr3_nt: TGTGCCAGCAGCTCGGGACATCAAGAGACCCAGTACTTC
cdr3_aa: CASSSGHQETQYF

j_call: TRBJ2-7
clone_size: .
d_call: .
v_call: TRBV5-4
cdr3_nt: TGTGCCAGCAGCCCACAGCGGGACAGGTGGCACGAGCAGTACTTC
cdr3_aa: CASSPQRDRWHEQYF

j_call: TRBJ1-1
clone_size: .
d_call: .
v_call: TRBV3-1/TRBV3-2
cdr3_nt: TGTGCCAGCAGCCCATGGGGGCAGGGGAACACTGAAGCTTTCTTT
cdr3_aa: CASSPWGQGNTEAFF

j_call: TRBJ1-3
clone_size: .
d_call: TRBD1
v_call: TRBV5-6
cdr3_nt: TGTGCCAGCAGCCAACTGGACAGGGAGCCTAGAAACACCATATATTTT
cdr3_aa: CASSQLDREPRNTIYF

j_call: TRBJ2-7
clone_size: few
d_call: .
v_call: TRBV19
cdr3_nt: TGTGCCAGTAGTTCAGAATTACCTTCCTACGAGCAGTACTTC
cdr3_aa: CASSSELPSYEQYF

j_call: TRBJ1-1
clone_size: .
d_call: .
v_call: TRBV18
cdr3_nt: TGTGCCAGCTCACCGGACATGAACACTGAAGCTTTCTTT
cdr3_aa: CASSPDMNTEAFF

j_call: TRBJ1-1
clone_size: .
d_call: .
v_call: TRBV7-2
cdr3_nt: TGTGCCAGCAGCTTAGAGCCGGTGAACACTGAAGCTTTCTTT
cdr3_aa: CASSLEPVNTEAFF

j_call: TRBJ1-4
clone_size: .
d_call: .
v_call: TRBV5-1
cdr3_nt: TGCGCCAGCAGCTTGAGGTGGGGGGGCAATGAAAAACTGTTTTTT
cdr3_aa: CASSLRWGGNEKLFF

j_call: TRBJ2-7
clone_size: .
d_call: TRBD1
v_call: TRBV27
cdr3_nt: TGTGCCAGCAGTCTGGGACAGGGACGAAACTACGAGCAGTACTTC
cdr3_aa: CASSLGQGRNYEQYF

j_call: TRBJ1-5
clone_size: once
d_call: .
v_call: TRBV15
cdr3_nt: TGTGCCACCAGCAGAACAGATCAGCCCCAGCATTTT
cdr3_aa: CATSRTDQPQHF

j_call: TRBJ2-7
clone_size: .
d_call: TRBD1
v_call: TRBV7-9
cdr3_nt: TGTGCCAGCAGCCTTTCCGGGACAGGAGAATGGTCCTACGAGCAGTACTTC
cdr3_aa: CASSLSGTGEWSYEQYF

j_call: TRBJ1-3
clone_size: once
d_call: .
v_call: TRBV23-1
cdr3_nt: TGCGCCAGGGGTCAGGGCTACTCTGGAAACACCATATATTTT
cdr3_aa: CARGQGYSGNTIYF

j_call: TRBJ2-7
clone_size: .
d_call: .
v_call: TRBV6-5
cdr3_nt: TGTGCCAGCAGAACCGCGGCTTCAGGGTCCTACGAGCAGTACTTC
cdr3_aa: CASRTAASGSYEQYF

j_call: TRBJ2-5
clone_size: .
d_call: .
v_call: TRBV5-4
cdr3_nt: TGTGCCAGCAGCGGCGACAGCCAAGAGACCCAGTACTTC
cdr3_aa: CASSGDSQETQYF

j_call: TRBJ1-1
clone_size: .
d_call: .
v_call: TRBV19
cdr3_nt: TGTGCCAGTAGTACCCGACTAAGTCCAGGTATGAACACTGAAGCTTTCTTT
cdr3_aa: CASSTRLSPGMNTEAFF

j_call: TRBJ1-5
clone_size: few
d_call: TRBD1
v_call: TRBV19
cdr3_nt: TGTGCCAGTAGATTGGCGGGACAGGGGATCCAGCCCCAGCATTTT
cdr3_aa: CASRLAGQGIQPQHF

j_call: TRBJ1-4
clone_size: .
d_call: .
v_call: TRBV4-2
cdr3_nt: TGTGCCAGCAGCCAAGATCCGGCTGGGGAGAATGAAAAACTGTTTTTT
cdr3_aa: CASSQDPAGENEKLFF

j_call: TRBJ1-6
clone_size: .
d_call: TRBD1
v_call: TRBV6-1
cdr3_nt: TGTGCCAGCAGTGCACCCGGGACAGGGGGCAGGTCACCCCTCCACTTT
cdr3_aa: CASSAPGTGGRSPLHF

j_call: TRBJ1-3
clone_size: .
d_call: TRBD1
v_call: TRBV29-1
cdr3_nt: TGCAGCGCCGGGACAGGGCCTGGAAACACCATATATTTT
cdr3_aa: CSAGTGPGNTIYF

j_call: TRBJ1-2
clone_size: .
d_call: .
v_call: TRBV7-2
cdr3_nt: TGTGCCAGCAGCTTCCTGGGGCGATATGGCTACACCTTC
cdr3_aa: CASSFLGRYGYTF

j_call: TRBJ1-3
clone_size: .
d_call: .
v_call: TRBV19
cdr3_nt: TGTGCCAGTAGTACGACCGGCAACAGGGTTCCTGGAAACACCATATATTTT
cdr3_aa: CASSTTGNRVPGNTIYF

j_call: TRBJ2-3
clone_size: .
d_call: .
v_call: TRBV20-1
cdr3_nt: TGCAGTGCTGCGCGAACGGATACGCAGTATTTT
cdr3_aa: CSAARTDTQYF

j_call: TRBJ2-1
clone_size: .
d_call: TRBD1
v_call: TRBV11-2
cdr3_nt: TGTGCCAGCAGCCCGGGACAGGGAGGTGAGCAGTTCTTC
cdr3_aa: CASSPGQGGEQFF

j_call: TRBJ1-6
clone_size: .
d_call: .
v_call: TRBV21-1
cdr3_nt: TGTGCCAGCAGCAGAAGGACAGGAAGCTCCTATAATTCACCCCTCCACTTT
cdr3_aa: CASSRRTGSSYNSPLHF

j_call: TRBJ1-6
clone_size: .
d_call: .
v_call: TRBV29-1
cdr3_nt: TGCAGCGTCGGGACTGCGGATTCACCCCTCCACTTT
cdr3_aa: CSVGTADSPLHF

j_call: TRBJ2-5
clone_size: few
d_call: TRBD1
v_call: TRBV30
cdr3_nt: TGTGCCTGGAGTGTCCAGGGGGTGGAGACCCAGTACTTC
cdr3_aa: CAWSVQGVETQYF

j_call: TRBJ2-1
clone_size: .
d_call: TRBD1
v_call: TRBV19
cdr3_nt: TGTGCCACATCGGGACAGGACAATGAGCAGTTCTTC
cdr3_aa: CATSGQDNEQFF

j_call: TRBJ2-3
clone_size: once
d_call: .
v_call: TRBV9
cdr3_nt: TGTGCCAGCAGCGTGCAGGGTCGCACAGATACGCAGTATTTT
cdr3_aa: CASSVQGRTDTQYF

j_call: TRBJ1-2
clone_size: .
d_call: .
v_call: TRBV18
cdr3_nt: TGTGCCAGCTCACCCTCTCGGGGGGGTGTGGCTGGCTACACCTTC
cdr3_aa: CASSPSRGGVAGYTF

j_call: TRBJ2-1
clone_size: .
d_call: .
v_call: TRBV10-3
cdr3_nt: TGTGCCATCAGTGAGTCGCGGGGATACAATGAGCAGTTCTTC
cdr3_aa: CAISESRGYNEQFF

j_call: TRBJ2-5
clone_size: .
d_call: TRBD2
v_call: TRBV11-2
cdr3_nt: TGTGCCAGCAGCTTTGCTAGCGGGGGGGCCTCTGGGGGGACCCAGTACTTC
cdr3_aa: CASSFASGGASGGTQYF

j_call: TRBJ2-2
clone_size: .
d_call: .
v_call: TRBV5-6
cdr3_nt: TGTGCCAGCAGCTTGATTAATGTCAGGAACACCGGGGAGCTGTTTTTT
cdr3_aa: CASSLINVRNTGELFF

j_call: TRBJ1-5
clone_size: .
d_call: TRBD1
v_call: TRBV19
cdr3_nt: TGTGCCAGTAGTCCCGGCGGACAGGGGCGCAATCAGCCCCAGCATTTT
cdr3_aa: CASSPGGQGRNQPQHF

j_call: TRBJ2-7
clone_size: .
d_call: .
v_call: TRBV7-9
cdr3_nt: TGTGCCAGCAGCTTTGGGACACCCCCCTACGAGCAGTACTTC
cdr3_aa: CASSFGTPPYEQYF

j_call: TRBJ1-2
clone_size: .
d_call: .
v_call: TRBV9
cdr3_nt: TGTGCCAGCAGCGTAGAGGAGGAGGGGCCTAACTATGGCTACACCTTC
cdr3_aa: CASSVEEEGPNYGYTF

j_call: TRBJ2-2
clone_size: .
d_call: .
v_call: TRBV11-2
cdr3_nt: TGTGCCAGCAGCTTAGTTGGGGCAGCGAACACCGGGGAGCTGTTTTTT
cdr3_aa: CASSLVGAANTGELFF

j_call: TRBJ2-7
clone_size: .
d_call: .
v_call: TRBV18
cdr3_nt: TGTGCCAGCTCACGACAACAAGCCTACGAGCAGTACTTC
cdr3_aa: CASSRQQAYEQYF

j_call: TRBJ1-6
clone_size: once
d_call: .
v_call: TRBV18
cdr3_nt: TGTGCCAGCTCACCTCGGTCACCCCTCCACTTT
cdr3_aa: CASSPRSPLHF

j_call: TRBJ2-5
clone_size: once
d_call: TRBD2
v_call: TRBV4-2
cdr3_nt: TGTGCCAGCAGCCAAGATATTGGTAGCGGGGGAGAGACCCAGTACTTC
cdr3_aa: CASSQDIGSGGETQYF

j_call: TRBJ1-1
clone_size: once
d_call: .
v_call: TRBV4-1
cdr3_nt: TGCGCCAGCAGCCAAGTAGGGGGTGACGACACTGAAGCTTTCTTT
cdr3_aa: CASSQVGGDDTEAFF

j_call: TRBJ1-1
clone_size: .
d_call: .
v_call: TRBV6-5
cdr3_nt: TGTGCCAGCAGTTACTCACAGGTCCTGAACACTGAAGCTTTCTTT
cdr3_aa: CASSYSQVLNTEAFF

j_call: TRBJ2-5
clone_size: .
d_call: .
v_call: TRBV9
cdr3_nt: TGTGCCAGCAGCGTAGGGCGGGGCCAAGAGACCCAGTACTTC
cdr3_aa: CASSVGRGQETQYF

j_call: TRBJ2-2
clone_size: few
d_call: .
v_call: TRBV29-1
cdr3_nt: TGCAGCGTTGATCCGGGGATAGAAGCCGGGGAGCTGTTTTTT
cdr3_aa: CSVDPGIEAGELFF

j_call: TRBJ2-5
clone_size: .
d_call: .
v_call: TRBV6-2/TRBV6-3
cdr3_nt: TGTGCCAGCAGTTACCTGGAGACCCAGTACTTC
cdr3_aa: CASSYLETQYF

j_call: TRBJ1-3
clone_size: .
d_call: .
v_call: TRBV3-1/TRBV3-2
cdr3_nt: TGTGCCAGCAGCCCGCGTGGCTCTGGAAACACCATATATTTT
cdr3_aa: CASSPRGSGNTIYF